These T cell receptor beta chains were read from a single sample in a study of T-cell memory formation after mild COVID-19. TCRdb independently ran MiXCR on the 5' RACE reads; one entry per CDR3 protein. The table has around 140,000 distinct CDR3 sequences, about 23% seen once; the top ten hold around a quarter. Sequences were obtained from PBMCs or a T cell subset sorted from them (not recorded which). These receptors were obtained from an adult woman who had mild COVID-19 (a few samples of this study predate the infection). Cell type and time point are not known. The CDR3 runs from the conserved cysteine through the conserved F or W. D genes are given only for firm matches. The size field is filled for only some rows; it gives once, few, many or a size class.

CDR3nt	CDR3aa	j_gene	abundance	d_gene	v_gene
TGTGCCATCAGTGAAGGATGGACTAGCGGGGACTACGAGCAGTACTTC	CAISEGWTSGDYEQYF	TRBJ2-7	-	TRBD2	TRBV10-3
TGTGCTAGTGGAATACAAGAGAATAATTCACCCCTCCACTTT	CASGIQENNSPLHF	TRBJ1-6	-	-	TRBV12-5
TGCAGTGCTCAGACTGGGGGGTGGAACACTGAAGCTTTCTTT	CSAQTGGWNTEAFF	TRBJ1-1	few	-	TRBV20-1
TGTGCCAGCAGTAACAGACTAGCGGAGCAGTTCTTC	CASSNRLAEQFF	TRBJ2-1	few	TRBD2	TRBV12-3/TRBV12-4
TGTGCCAGCATTTGGGGGAGCGATACGCAGTATTTT	CASIWGSDTQYF	TRBJ2-3	-	-	TRBV2
TGTGCCACCAGCAATCGACAGGGTCGAGGGGAGCAGTACTTC	CATSNRQGRGEQYF	TRBJ2-7	few	TRBD1	TRBV15
TGCAGCGTTGAAGTCGGCGATACAAGGGCCGGGGAGCTGTTTTTT	CSVEVGDTRAGELFF	TRBJ2-2	few	-	TRBV29-1
TGTGCCAGCAGTTTGCGCGGGAGGATCGCAGATACGCAGTATTTT	CASSLRGRIADTQYF	TRBJ2-3	few	TRBD2	TRBV28
TGTGCCAGCAGCTTAAGATGCTTTTGGGGGGCGCGTAGCGAGCAGTACTTC	CASSLRCFWGARSEQYF	TRBJ2-7	once	-	TRBV7-3
TGTGCCAGCAGTCATAGCGGGCAGATATACAATGAGCAGTTCTTC	CASSHSGQIYNEQFF	TRBJ2-1	many	TRBD2	TRBV7-9
TGTGCCAGCAGCTTACTAGGAGAGCGGGGGGCCCCCGGGGTCTTC	CASSLLGERGAPGVF	TRBJ2-1	few	TRBD2	TRBV7-2
TGTGCCAGCAGGGAACAGGGGGCGCGAACTGAAGCTTTCTTT	CASREQGARTEAFF	TRBJ1-1	-	TRBD1	TRBV6-5
TGTGCCAGCAGTGATACAGGGGGCGATACGCCAGATACGCAGTATTTT	CASSDTGGDTPDTQYF	TRBJ2-3	-	TRBD1	TRBV12-3/TRBV12-4
TGTGCCAGCAGACCTACAGGGCGCAATGAAAAACTGTTTTTT	CASRPTGRNEKLFF	TRBJ1-4	few	-	TRBV27
TGTGCCAGCAGTCCAACCCTACCCGGGGAGCTGTTTTTT	CASSPTLPGELFF	TRBJ2-2	few	-	TRBV12-3/TRBV12-4
TGTGCCAGCAGCTTACCGCTGAACACTGAAGCTTTCTTT	CASSLPLNTEAFF	TRBJ1-1	-	-	TRBV7-8
TGTGCCAGCAGTTACTCGGATTCGGCCAGGGCCGGTTCTGGGGCCAACGTCCTGACTTTC	CASSYSDSARAGSGANVLTF	TRBJ2-6	-	-	TRBV6-5
TGTGCCACCAGTGTTACTAGATTAGGGAACACCGGGGAGCTGTTTTTT	CATSVTRLGNTGELFF	TRBJ2-2	-	-	TRBV24-1
TGTGCCAGCCGAGCGGGAAACTACAATGAGCAGTTCTTC	CASRAGNYNEQFF	TRBJ2-1	-	TRBD2	TRBV7-2
TGTGCCAGCATTGGGTCAGGGGCAGATACGCAGTATTTT	CASIGSGADTQYF	TRBJ2-3	few	-	TRBV12-3/TRBV12-4
TGTGCCAGCAGCCAAGACCTTCCCGGGGGCTCCTACAATGAGCAGTTCTTC	CASSQDLPGGSYNEQFF	TRBJ2-1	few	-	TRBV4-2
TGTGCCAGCAGCCTCTCCCGGACACCGAACACCGGGGAGCTGTTTTTT	CASSLSRTPNTGELFF	TRBJ2-2	few	-	TRBV7-6
TGTGCCAGCAGCGTAAATCGGGACGGAACTAACTATGGCTACACCTTC	CASSVNRDGTNYGYTF	TRBJ1-2	-	-	TRBV9
TGTGCCAGCAGCTTATTCGCGGCTCCCAACTATGGCTACACCTTC	CASSLFAAPNYGYTF	TRBJ1-2	-	-	TRBV7-9
TGTGCCAGCAGCTCCCGGGGGGACAGGGGCTCCTACGAGCAGTACTTC	CASSSRGDRGSYEQYF	TRBJ2-7	-	TRBD1	TRBV7-9
TGTGCCAGCAGTCGGGACAGGGGATGGGGGCGTCCGAACACTGAAGCTTTCTTT	CASSRDRGWGRPNTEAFF	TRBJ1-1	-	TRBD1	TRBV3-1
TGTGCCACCAGGCAGGGGAGCTCCTACGAGCAGTACTTC	CATRQGSSYEQYF	TRBJ2-7	-	-	TRBV24-1
TGTGCCAGCAGCCCTCCGGATTACTACGAGCAGTACTTC	CASSPPDYYEQYF	TRBJ2-7	-	-	TRBV27
TGTGCCAGCAGCTTAGATCCCACGGTCCCAAGGGAGCTGTTTTTT	CASSLDPTVPRELFF	TRBJ2-2	medium-sized	-	TRBV7-9
TGTGCCAGCCGGCAGACTAGCGGGAGCCTCGAGAAGCAGTACTTC	CASRQTSGSLEKQYF	TRBJ2-7	-	TRBD2	TRBV6-5
TGTGCCAGCAGCTTAGGAGTGGGTCAAGAGACCCAGTACTTC	CASSLGVGQETQYF	TRBJ2-5	few	-	TRBV7-8
TGTGCCAGCAGTCCCTCAGAAGTAGAGGAGCAGTTCTTC	CASSPSEVEEQFF	TRBJ2-1	few	-	TRBV6-2/TRBV6-3
TGTGCCAGCAGCTCCCCCCTTGGTGAGACCCAGTACTTC	CASSSPLGETQYF	TRBJ2-5	-	-	TRBV7-9
TGCAGCGTTGAGAGGGCCATTCAAGAGACCCAGTACTTC	CSVERAIQETQYF	TRBJ2-5	-	-	TRBV29-1
TGCAGTGCTAGAGTAGTGGACCCCAAAAACATTCAGTACTTC	CSARVVDPKNIQYF	TRBJ2-4	few	-	TRBV20-1
TGTGCCAGCAGCCACGCGGGGGGCATCGGTGAGACCCAGTACTTC	CASSHAGGIGETQYF	TRBJ2-5	few	TRBD2	TRBV7-9
TGCGCCAGCAGCTGGACTAGCGGGAACTACGAGCAGTACTTC	CASSWTSGNYEQYF	TRBJ2-7	-	TRBD2	TRBV5-1
TGTGCCAGCAGCCCCCAGGGGACCTACACCTTC	CASSPQGTYTF	TRBJ1-2	few	-	TRBV7-9
TGTGCCAGCAGCCCGGGACACTACTACAATGAGCAGTTCTTC	CASSPGHYYNEQFF	TRBJ2-1	few	-	TRBV11-2
TGTGCCAGCAGCGACGAGATGGGGACCCAGTACTTC	CASSDEMGTQYF	TRBJ2-5	few	-	TRBV3-1
TGCAGTGCTAGAGCTCAGACCACCTACAATGAGCAGTTCTTC	CSARAQTTYNEQFF	TRBJ2-1	-	-	TRBV20-1
TGTGCCAGCAGCGTAGGGGGTTCCACTGAAGCTTTCTTT	CASSVGGSTEAFF	TRBJ1-1	-	-	TRBV9
TGTGCCAGCAGCTTAGTTGCGACACCAGATACGCAGTATTTT	CASSLVATPDTQYF	TRBJ2-3	-	-	TRBV7-3
TGCGCCAGCAGCCCGAGAACGACTAGCGGGGGAGCAGATACGCAGTATTTT	CASSPRTTSGGADTQYF	TRBJ2-3	-	TRBD2	TRBV4-1
TGTGCCAGCAGCTTAGTGGGCGAGCAGTACTTC	CASSLVGEQYF	TRBJ2-7	many	-	TRBV7-9
TGTGCCAGCAGCCGTAAACTCGACAGTGGTGTGGATGAGCAGTTCTTC	CASSRKLDSGVDEQFF	TRBJ2-1	-	-	TRBV4-2
TGTGCCAGTACCAGCGGGTCCGGGGAGCTGTTTTTT	CASTSGSGELFF	TRBJ2-2	-	-	TRBV12-3/TRBV12-4
TGTGCCAGCAGCGTAGCCCTGACTAGCAACCCCCACGAGCAGTACTTC	CASSVALTSNPHEQYF	TRBJ2-7	few	TRBD2	TRBV9
TGTGCCAGCCGCCTTGGGGCAGGGGGCTCCTACGAGCAGTACTTC	CASRLGAGGSYEQYF	TRBJ2-7	-	TRBD1	TRBV27